Listed below are T cell receptor beta chains from one sample, sequenced in a study of immune characterization of retroperitoneal liposarcoma. Via MiXCR, TCRdb re-called the PCR reads, giving one row per CDR3 protein. The repertoire holds some 15,000 distinct CDR3 sequences, with 45% to 50% as singletons. The source material was tumor tissue. The source of these receptors is a female donor with retroperitoneal liposarcoma. CDR3s include the opening cysteine and the closing phenylalanine or tryptophan. A D gene is named only where the DNA matches it firmly. Not all rows give a size; the values are once, few, many and, for expanded clones, a class.

D gene,J gene,clone size,V gene,CDR3 DNA,CDR3 protein
TRBD1,TRBJ2-1,once,TRBV10-3,TGTGCCATCAGTGAGATCAGGGGGCGCGATGATGAGCAGTTCTTC,CAISEIRGRDDEQFF
-,TRBJ2-7,-,TRBV27,TGTGCCAGCAGTTCCCGGGACGCCGCCCACTACGAGCAGTACTTC,CASSSRDAAHYEQYF
-,TRBJ2-7,many,TRBV12-3/TRBV12-4,TGTGCCAGCAGTTTAGTACGGGGGTTAGGTGGCGAGCAGTACTTC,CASSLVRGLGGEQYF
TRBD2,TRBJ2-5,few,TRBV7-2,TGTGCCAGCAGCTTAGGGGGCACTCTCGGGGGGGCAGAGACCCAGTACTTC,CASSLGGTLGGAETQYF
TRBD1,TRBJ2-6,-,TRBV11-2,TGTGCCAGCAGCCCCGACAGGGGCCTGCCTGGGGCCAACGTCCTGACTTTC,CASSPDRGLPGANVLTF
-,TRBJ2-7,once,TRBV27,TGTGCCAGCAGTTTATCCGGGGTCCAGGGATACGAGCAGTACTTC,CASSLSGVQGYEQYF
-,TRBJ1-6,once,TRBV6-6,TGTGCCAGCAGTTACCGGGCCGGGTTCGAAGACTCCTATAATTCACCCCTCCACTTT,CASSYRAGFEDSYNSPLHF
-,TRBJ2-5,-,TRBV6-1,TGTGCCAGCAGTGAAGCGCGAGGGGTCGGAGAGACCCAGTACTTC,CASSEARGVGETQYF
TRBD2,TRBJ2-7,once,TRBV7-8,TGTGCCAGCAGCCTACCTTGTAGCGGGCGTTCCTACTCCTACGAGCAGTACTTC,CASSLPCSGRSYSYEQYF
-,TRBJ2-3,-,TRBV6-4,TGTGCCAGCAGTGAAACCGCGGCTAGCACAGATACGCAGTATTTT,CASSETAASTDTQYF
TRBD1,TRBJ2-1,many,TRBV12-3/TRBV12-4,TGTGCCAGCAGCGTCCGCCCCCGGGACAGGGGCTCCCTGTCCAGCGCCTACGAGCAGTTCTTC,CASSVRPRDRGSLSSAYEQFF
-,TRBJ2-7,many,TRBV27,TGTGCCAGCAGTTTAGGCAGGGGTTTCTACGAGCAGTACTTC,CASSLGRGFYEQYF
-,TRBJ2-7,medium-sized,TRBV6-1,TGTGCCAGCAGTTCCCGTAGGGGGGAGGACTCCTACGAGCAGTACTTC,CASSSRRGEDSYEQYF
-,TRBJ2-6,medium-sized,TRBV7-2,TGTGCCAGCAGCTTGCAGCCAGCGGGTTTCTCTGGGGCCAACGTCCTGACTTTC,CASSLQPAGFSGANVLTF
-,TRBJ2-1,-,TRBV6-1,TGTGCCAGCAGTGAACGGGGGGCGTTGGCCGAGCAGTTCTTC,CASSERGALAEQFF
TRBD2,TRBJ2-3,many,TRBV6-1,TGTGCCAGCACCCCCTCGTTAGCGGGGGGGCGCACCTCCTCCACAGATACGCAGTATTTT,CASTPSLAGGRTSSTDTQYF
TRBD1,TRBJ2-1,many,TRBV6-1,TGTGCCAGCAGCCGGACAGGGGGCCAGGAGACCCAGTTCTTC,CASSRTGGQETQFF
-,TRBJ2-7,-,TRBV6-1,TGTGCCAGCAGTGGAGTTGGGTCCTATCCCCGCGAGCAGTACTTC,CASSGVGSYPREQYF
TRBD1,TRBJ1-5,-,TRBV12-3/TRBV12-4,TGTGCCAGCAGAGGACAGGGGAGGCAGCCCCAGCATTTT,CASRGQGRQPQHF
-,TRBJ2-3,many,TRBV6-1,TGTGCCAGCAGTGGACAGTGGCGGGGGCCTCACACAGATACGCAGTATTTT,CASSGQWRGPHTDTQYF
TRBD1,TRBJ2-1,-,TRBV27,TGTGCCAGCAGTTCGTCGGACAGGGGTTACAATGAGCAGTTCTTC,CASSSSDRGYNEQFF
-,TRBJ2-1,few,TRBV7-2,TGTGCCAGCAGCTTGTGGGGGAATGAGCAGTTCTTC,CASSLWGNEQFF